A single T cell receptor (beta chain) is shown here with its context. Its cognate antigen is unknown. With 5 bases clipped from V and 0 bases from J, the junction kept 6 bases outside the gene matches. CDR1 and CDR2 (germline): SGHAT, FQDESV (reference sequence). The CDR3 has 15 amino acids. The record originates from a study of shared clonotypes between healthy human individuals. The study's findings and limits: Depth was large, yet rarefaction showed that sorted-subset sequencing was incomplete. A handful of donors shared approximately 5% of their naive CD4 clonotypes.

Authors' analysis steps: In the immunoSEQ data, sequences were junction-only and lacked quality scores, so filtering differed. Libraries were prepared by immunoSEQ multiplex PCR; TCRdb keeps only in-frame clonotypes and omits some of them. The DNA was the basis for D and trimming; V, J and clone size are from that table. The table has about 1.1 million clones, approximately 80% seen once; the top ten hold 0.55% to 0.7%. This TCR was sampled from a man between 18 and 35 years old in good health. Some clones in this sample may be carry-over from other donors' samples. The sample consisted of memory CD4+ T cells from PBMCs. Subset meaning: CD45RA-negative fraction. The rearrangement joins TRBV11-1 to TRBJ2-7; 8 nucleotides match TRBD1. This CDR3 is CASSPGQGNSYEQYF. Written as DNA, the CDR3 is TGTGCCAGCAGCCCCGGACAGGGAAACTCCTACGAGCAGTACTTC. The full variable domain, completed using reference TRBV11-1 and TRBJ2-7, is EAEVAQSPRYKITEKSQAVAFWCDPISGHATLYWYRQILGQGPELLVQFQDESVVDDSQLPKDRFSAERLKGVDSTLKIQPAELGDSAMYLCASSPGQGNSYEQYFGPGTRLTVT.